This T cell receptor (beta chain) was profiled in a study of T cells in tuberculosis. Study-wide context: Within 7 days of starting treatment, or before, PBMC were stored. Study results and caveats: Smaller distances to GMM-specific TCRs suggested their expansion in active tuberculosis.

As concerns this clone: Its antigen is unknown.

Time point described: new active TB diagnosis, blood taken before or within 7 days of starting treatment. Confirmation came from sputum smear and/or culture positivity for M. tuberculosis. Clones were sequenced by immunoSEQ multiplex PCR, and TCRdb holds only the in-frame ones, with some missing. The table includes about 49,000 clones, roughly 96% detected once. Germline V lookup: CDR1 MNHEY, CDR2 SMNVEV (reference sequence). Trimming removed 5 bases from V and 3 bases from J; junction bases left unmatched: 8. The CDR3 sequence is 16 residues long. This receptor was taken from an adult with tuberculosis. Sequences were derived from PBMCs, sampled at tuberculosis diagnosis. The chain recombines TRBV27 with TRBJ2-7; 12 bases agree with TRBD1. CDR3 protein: CASSRTGTGGNYEQYF. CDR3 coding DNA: TGTGCCAGCAGTAGAACCGGGACAGGGGGCAACTACGAGCAGTACTTC.